This entry is about one T cell receptor beta chain. The sample belongs to a study of blood T cell repertoires in COVID-19. With 1 base removed from V and 2 bases from J, the gap between germline ends came to 14 bases. Per the germline V gene, CDR1 is MDHEN and CDR2 is SYDVKM. This CDR3 contains 16 residues. Assay: immunoSEQ multiplex PCR; the TCRdb copy retains only in-frame clones and omits some. The sample lists approximately 170,000 clones; around 80% were seen once. The chain links TRBV28 to TRBJ2-5; D possibly corresponds to TRBD1 (5 bases). The clonotype comes from a woman in her 70s in a cohort exposed to, infected with or recovered from COVID-19 (not recorded which). Specimen: PBMCs or T cells enriched from blood (not recorded which). The DNA for the CDR3 is TGTGCCAGCAGTTTATACCCACAGGCGTCACAAGAGACCCAGTACTTC. It yields the protein CASSLYPQASQETQYF.